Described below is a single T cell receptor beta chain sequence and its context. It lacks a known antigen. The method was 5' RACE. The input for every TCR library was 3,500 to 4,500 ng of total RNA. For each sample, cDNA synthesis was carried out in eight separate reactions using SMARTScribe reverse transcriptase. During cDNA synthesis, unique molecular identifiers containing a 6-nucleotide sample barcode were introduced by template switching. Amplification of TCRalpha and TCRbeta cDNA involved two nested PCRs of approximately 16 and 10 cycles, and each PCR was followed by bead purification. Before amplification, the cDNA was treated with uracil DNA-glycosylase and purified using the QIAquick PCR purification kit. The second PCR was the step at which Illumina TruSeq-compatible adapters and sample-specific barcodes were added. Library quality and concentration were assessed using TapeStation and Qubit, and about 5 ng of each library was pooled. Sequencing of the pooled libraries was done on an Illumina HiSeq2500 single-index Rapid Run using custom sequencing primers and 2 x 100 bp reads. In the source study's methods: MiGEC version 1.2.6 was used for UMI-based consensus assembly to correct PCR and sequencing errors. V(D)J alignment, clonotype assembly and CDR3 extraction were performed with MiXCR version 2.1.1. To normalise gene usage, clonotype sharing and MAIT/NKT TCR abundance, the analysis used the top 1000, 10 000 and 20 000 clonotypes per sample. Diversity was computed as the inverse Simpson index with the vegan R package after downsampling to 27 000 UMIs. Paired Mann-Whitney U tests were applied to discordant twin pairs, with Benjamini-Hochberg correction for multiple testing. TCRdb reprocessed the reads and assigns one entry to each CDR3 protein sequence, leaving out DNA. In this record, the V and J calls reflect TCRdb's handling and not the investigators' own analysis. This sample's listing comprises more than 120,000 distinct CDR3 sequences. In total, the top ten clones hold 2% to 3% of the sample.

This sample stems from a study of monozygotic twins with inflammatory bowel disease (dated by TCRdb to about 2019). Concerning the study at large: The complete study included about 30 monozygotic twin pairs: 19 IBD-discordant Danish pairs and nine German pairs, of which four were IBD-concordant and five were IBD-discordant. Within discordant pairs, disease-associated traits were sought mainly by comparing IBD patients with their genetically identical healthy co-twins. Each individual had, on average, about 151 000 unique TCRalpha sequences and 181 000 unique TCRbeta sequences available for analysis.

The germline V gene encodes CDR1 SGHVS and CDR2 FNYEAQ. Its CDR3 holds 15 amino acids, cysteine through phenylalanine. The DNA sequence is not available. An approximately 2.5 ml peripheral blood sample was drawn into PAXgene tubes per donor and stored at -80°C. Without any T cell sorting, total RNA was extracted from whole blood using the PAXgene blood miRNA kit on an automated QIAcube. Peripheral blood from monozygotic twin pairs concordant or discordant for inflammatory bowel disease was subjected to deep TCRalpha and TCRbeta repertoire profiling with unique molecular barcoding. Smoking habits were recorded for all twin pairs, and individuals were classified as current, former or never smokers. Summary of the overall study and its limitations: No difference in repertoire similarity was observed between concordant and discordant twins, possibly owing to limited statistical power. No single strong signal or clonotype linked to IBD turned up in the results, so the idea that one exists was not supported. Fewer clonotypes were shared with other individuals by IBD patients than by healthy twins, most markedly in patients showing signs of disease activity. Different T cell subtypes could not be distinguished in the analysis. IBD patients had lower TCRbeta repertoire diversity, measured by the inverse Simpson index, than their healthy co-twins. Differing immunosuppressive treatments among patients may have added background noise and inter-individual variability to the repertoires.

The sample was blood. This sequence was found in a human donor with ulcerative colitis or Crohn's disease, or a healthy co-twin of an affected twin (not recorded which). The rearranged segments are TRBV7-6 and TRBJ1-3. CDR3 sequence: CASSSFQGRGNTIYF.